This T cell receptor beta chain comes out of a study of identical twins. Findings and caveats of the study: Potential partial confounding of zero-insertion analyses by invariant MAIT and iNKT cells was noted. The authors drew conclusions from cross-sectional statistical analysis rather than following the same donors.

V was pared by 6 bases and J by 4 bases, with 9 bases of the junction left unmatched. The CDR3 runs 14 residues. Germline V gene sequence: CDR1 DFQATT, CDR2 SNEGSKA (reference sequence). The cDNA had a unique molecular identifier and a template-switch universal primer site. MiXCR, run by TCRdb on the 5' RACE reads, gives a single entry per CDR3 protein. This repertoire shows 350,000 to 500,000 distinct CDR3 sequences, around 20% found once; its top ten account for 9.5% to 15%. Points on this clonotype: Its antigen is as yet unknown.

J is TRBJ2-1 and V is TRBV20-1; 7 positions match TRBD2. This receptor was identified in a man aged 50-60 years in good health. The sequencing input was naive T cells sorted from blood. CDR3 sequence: CSAVSSSGYNEQFF. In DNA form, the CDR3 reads TGCAGTGCCGTATCGTCTAGCGGATACAATGAGCAGTTCTTC.